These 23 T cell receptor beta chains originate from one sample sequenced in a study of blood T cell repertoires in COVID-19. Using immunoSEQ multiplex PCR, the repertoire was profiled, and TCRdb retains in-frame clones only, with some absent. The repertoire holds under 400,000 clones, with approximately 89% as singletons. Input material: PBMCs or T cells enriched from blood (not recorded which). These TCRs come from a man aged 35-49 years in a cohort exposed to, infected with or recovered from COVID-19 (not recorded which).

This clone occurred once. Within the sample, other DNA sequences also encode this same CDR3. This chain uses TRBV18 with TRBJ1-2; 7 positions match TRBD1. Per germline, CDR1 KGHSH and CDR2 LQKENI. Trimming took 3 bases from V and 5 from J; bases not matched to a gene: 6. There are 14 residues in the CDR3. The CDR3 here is CASSPGTGDYGYTF. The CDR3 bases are TGTGCCAGCTCACCTGGAACAGGGGATTATGGCTACACCTTC. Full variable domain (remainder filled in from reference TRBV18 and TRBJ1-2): NAGVMQNPRHLVRRRGQEARLRCSPMKGHSHVYWYRQLPEEGLKFMVYLQKENIIDESGMPKERFSAEFPKEGPSILRIQQVVRGDSAAYFCASSPGTGDYGYTFGSGTRLTVV.

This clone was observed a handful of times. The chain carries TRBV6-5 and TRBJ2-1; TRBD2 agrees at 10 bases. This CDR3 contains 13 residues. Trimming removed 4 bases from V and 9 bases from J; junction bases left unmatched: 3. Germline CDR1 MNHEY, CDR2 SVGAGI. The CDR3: CASSWASGSEQFF. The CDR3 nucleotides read TGTGCCAGCAGTTGGGCTAGCGGGAGTGAGCAGTTCTTC.

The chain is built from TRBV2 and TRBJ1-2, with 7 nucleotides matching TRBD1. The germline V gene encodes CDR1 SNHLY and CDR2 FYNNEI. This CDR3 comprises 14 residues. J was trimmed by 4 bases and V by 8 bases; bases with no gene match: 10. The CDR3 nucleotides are TGTGCCAGCCTAATAGGGGGCAGGGGCTATGGCTACACCTTC. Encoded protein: CASLIGGRGYGYTF.

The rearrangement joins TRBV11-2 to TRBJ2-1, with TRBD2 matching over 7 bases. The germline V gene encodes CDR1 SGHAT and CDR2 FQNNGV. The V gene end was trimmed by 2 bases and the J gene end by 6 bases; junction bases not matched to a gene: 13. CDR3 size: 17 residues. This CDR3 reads CASSLRGGSGLSNEQFF. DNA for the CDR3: TGTGCCAGCAGCTTAAGGGGAGGGTCTGGCCTTAGCAATGAGCAGTTCTTC.

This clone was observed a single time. This CDR3 reads CSAGGDSSTGELFF. CDR3 coding DNA: TGCAGTGCCGGTGGGGACAGTAGCACCGGGGAGCTGTTTTTT. V gene TRBV29-1 combines with J gene TRBJ2-2; 7 nucleotides align to TRBD1. Germline V gives CDR1 SQVTM, CDR2 ANQGSEA. This CDR3 has 14 amino acids.

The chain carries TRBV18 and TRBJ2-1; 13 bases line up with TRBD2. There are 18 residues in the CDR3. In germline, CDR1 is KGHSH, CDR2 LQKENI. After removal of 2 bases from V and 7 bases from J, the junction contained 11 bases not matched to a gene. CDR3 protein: CASSPIGTSGTSTNEQFF. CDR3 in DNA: TGTGCCAGCTCACCAATCGGGACTAGCGGGACTAGCACAAATGAGCAGTTCTTC.

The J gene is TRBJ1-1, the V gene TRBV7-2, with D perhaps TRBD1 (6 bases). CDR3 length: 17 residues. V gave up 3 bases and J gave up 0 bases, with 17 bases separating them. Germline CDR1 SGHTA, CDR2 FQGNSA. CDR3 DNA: TGTGCCAGCAGCTTGATGGGGGCGCTCCCCATGAACACTGAAGCTTTCTTT. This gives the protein CASSLMGALPMNTEAFF. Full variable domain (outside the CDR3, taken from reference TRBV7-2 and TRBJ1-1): GAGVSQSPSNKVTEKGKDVELRCDPISGHTALYWYRQSLGQGLEFLIYFQGNSAPDKSGLPSDRFSAERTGGSVSTLTIQRTQQEDSAVYLCASSLMGALPMNTEAFFGQGTRLTVV.

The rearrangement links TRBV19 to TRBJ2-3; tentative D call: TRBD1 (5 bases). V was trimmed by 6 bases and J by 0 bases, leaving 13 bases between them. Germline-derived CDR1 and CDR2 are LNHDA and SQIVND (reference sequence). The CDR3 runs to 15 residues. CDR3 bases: TGTGCCAGTAGATTACAGGCTCCTAGCACAGATACGCAGTATTTT. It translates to CASRLQAPSTDTQYF.

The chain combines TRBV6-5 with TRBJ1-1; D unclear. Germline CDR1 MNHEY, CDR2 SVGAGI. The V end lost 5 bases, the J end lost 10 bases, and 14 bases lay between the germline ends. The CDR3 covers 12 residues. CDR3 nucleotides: TGTGCCAGCAGTACTAGAGGGATCGGAGCTTTCTTT. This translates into CASSTRGIGAFF.

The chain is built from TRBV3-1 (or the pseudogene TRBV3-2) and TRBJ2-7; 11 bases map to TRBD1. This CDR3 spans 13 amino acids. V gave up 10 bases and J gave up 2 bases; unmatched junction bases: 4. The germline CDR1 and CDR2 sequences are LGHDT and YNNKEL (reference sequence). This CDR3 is CATRGQGAYEQYF. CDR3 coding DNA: TGTGCCACTCGGGGACAGGGGGCCTACGAGCAGTACTTC.

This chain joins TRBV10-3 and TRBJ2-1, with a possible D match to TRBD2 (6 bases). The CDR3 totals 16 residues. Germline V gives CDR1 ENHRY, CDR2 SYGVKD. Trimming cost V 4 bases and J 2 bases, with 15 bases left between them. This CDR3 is CAISGEERPAYNEQFF. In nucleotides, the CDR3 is TGTGCCATCAGTGGGGAGGAGCGGCCAGCCTACAATGAGCAGTTCTTC.

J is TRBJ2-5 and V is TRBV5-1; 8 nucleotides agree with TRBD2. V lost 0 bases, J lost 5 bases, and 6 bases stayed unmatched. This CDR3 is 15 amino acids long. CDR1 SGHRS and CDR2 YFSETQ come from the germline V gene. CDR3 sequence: CASSLARAGGETQYF. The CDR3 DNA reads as TGCGCCAGCAGCTTGGCCCGGGCGGGAGGTGAGACCCAGTACTTC. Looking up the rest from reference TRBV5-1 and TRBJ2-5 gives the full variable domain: KAGVTQTPRYLIKTRGQQVTLSCSPISGHRSVSWYQQTPGQGLQFLFEYFSETQRNKGNFPGRFSGRQFSNSRSEMNVSTLELGDSALYLCASSLARAGGETQYFGPGTRLLVL.

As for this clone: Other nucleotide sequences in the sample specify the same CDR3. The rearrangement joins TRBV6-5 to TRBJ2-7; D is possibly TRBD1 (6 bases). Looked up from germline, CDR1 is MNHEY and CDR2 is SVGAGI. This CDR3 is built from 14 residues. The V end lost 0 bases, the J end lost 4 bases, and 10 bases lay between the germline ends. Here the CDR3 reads CASSYSQGPYEQYF. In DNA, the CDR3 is TGTGCCAGCAGTTACTCCCAGGGGCCTTACGAGCAGTACTTC.

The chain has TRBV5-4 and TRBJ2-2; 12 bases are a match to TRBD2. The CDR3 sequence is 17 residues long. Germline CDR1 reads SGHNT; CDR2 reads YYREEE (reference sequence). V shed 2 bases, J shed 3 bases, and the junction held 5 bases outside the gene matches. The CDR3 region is CASSLPRLAGDTGELFF. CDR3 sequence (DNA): TGTGCCAGCAGCTTACCACGACTAGCGGGAGACACCGGGGAGCTGTTTTTT.

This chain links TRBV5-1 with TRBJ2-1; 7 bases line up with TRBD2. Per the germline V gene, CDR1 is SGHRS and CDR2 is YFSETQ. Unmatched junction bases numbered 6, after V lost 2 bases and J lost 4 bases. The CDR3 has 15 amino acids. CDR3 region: CASSFTGGPYNEQFF. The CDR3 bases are TGCGCCAGCAGCTTTACGGGAGGCCCATACAATGAGCAGTTCTTC. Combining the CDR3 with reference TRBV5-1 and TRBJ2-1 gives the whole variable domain KAGVTQTPRYLIKTRGQQVTLSCSPISGHRSVSWYQQTPGQGLQFLFEYFSETQRNKGNFPGRFSGRQFSNSRSEMNVSTLELGDSALYLCASSFTGGPYNEQFFGPGTRLTVL.

CDR3 amino acids: CSADRGRTDTQYF. CDR3 nucleotide sequence: TGCAGCGCTGACAGGGGGCGGACAGATACGCAGTATTTT. This chain uses TRBV29-1 with TRBJ2-3; 10 bases map to TRBD1. CDR1 and CDR2 from the germline V gene are SQVTM and ANQGSEA. This CDR3 region has 13 residues. J lost 3 bases, V lost 7 bases, and 4 bases had no gene match.

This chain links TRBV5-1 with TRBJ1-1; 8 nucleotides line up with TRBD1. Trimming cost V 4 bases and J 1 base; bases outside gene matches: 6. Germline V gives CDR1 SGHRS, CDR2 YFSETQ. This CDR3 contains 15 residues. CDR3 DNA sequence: TGCGCCAGCAGCGAACAGGGGGGCCCGAACACTGAAGCTTTCTTT. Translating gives CASSEQGGPNTEAFF.

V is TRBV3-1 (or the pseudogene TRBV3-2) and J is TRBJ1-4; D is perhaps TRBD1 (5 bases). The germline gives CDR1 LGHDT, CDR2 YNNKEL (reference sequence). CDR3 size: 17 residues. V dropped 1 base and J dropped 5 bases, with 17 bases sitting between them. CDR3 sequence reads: CASSQVLVGAGNEKLFF. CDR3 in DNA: TGTGCCAGCAGCCAAGTGTTAGTCGGGGCGGGGAATGAAAAACTGTTTTTT.

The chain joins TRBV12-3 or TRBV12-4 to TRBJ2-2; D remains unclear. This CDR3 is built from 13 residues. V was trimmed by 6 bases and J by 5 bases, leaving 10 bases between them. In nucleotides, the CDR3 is TGTGCCAGCAGCCGACTGGAAACCGGGGAGCTGTTTTTT. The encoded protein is CASSRLETGELFF.

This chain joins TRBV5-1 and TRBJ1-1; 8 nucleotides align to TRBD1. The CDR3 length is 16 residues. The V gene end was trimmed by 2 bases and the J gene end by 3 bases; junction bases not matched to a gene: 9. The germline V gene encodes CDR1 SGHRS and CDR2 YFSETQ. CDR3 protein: CASSLPTDRDYTEAFF. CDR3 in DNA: TGCGCCAGCAGCTTACCAACGGACAGGGACTACACTGAAGCTTTCTTT.

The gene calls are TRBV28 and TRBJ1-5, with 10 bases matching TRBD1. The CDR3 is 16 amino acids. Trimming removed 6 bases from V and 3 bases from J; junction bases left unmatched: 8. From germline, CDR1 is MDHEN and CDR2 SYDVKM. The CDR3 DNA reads TGTGCCAGCAGCCCCCCGGGACAGGGGACCAATCAGCCCCAGCATTTT. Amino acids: CASSPPGQGTNQPQHF. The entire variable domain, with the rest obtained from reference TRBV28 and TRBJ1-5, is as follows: DVKVTQSSRYLVKRTGEKVFLECVQDMDHENMFWYRQDPGLGLRLIYFSYDVKMKEKGDIPEGYSVSREKKERFSLILESASTNQTSMYLCASSPPGQGTNQPQHFGDGTRLSIL.

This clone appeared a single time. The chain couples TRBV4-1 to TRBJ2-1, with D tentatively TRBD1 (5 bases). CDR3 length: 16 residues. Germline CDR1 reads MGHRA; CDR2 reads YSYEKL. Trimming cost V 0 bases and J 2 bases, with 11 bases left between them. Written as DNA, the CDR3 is TGCGCCAGCAGCCAAGAGGGGCGGATTGCCTACAATGAGCAGTTCTTC. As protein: CASSQEGRIAYNEQFF.

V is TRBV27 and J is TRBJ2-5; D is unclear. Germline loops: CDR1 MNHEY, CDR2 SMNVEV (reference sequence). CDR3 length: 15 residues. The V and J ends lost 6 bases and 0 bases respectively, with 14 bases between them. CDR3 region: CASRRDTLYQETQYF. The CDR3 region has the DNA TGTGCCAGCAGACGAGACACGTTGTACCAAGAGACCCAGTACTTC.